This is a list of T cell receptor beta chains from one sample in a study of T cell clonotyping in hematopoietic cell transplantation. The protocol was immunoSEQ multiplex PCR, while the TCRdb copy is restricted to in-frame clones and leaves out a portion. The table includes about 10,000 clones, approximately 51% detected once. The sample was peripheral blood mononuclear cells, taken 100 days after allogeneic stem cell transplant. These receptor sequences come from a female patient in her forties or fifties who had an allogeneic stem cell transplant from an unrelated donor, so the T cells may come from the graft donor. Some clones in this sample may be carry-over from other donors' samples. Both conserved end residues are part of each CDR3. D genes are given only for firm matches. Part of the rows lack a size; the others show once, few, many or a class for expanded clones.

cdr3_length j_call d_call clone_size v_call cdr3_aa cdr3_nt
14 TRBJ1-5 TRBD1 once TRBV2 CASRDRWSNQPQHF TGTGCCAGCCGGGACAGGTGGAGCAATCAGCCCCAGCATTTT
15 TRBJ1-2 . few TRBV6-5 CASSTGLGGFYGYTF TGTGCCAGCAGTACGGGACTCGGGGGATTCTATGGCTACACCTTC
15 TRBJ1-4 . . TRBV7-2 CASSLGRSWNEKLFF TGTGCCAGCAGCTTAGGTCGCAGTTGGAATGAAAAACTGTTTTTT
14 TRBJ1-2 . . TRBV25-1 CASSGGHLLYGYTF TGTGCCAGCAGTGGGGGACATCTTCTCTATGGCTACACCTTC
14 TRBJ1-3 . . TRBV30 CAWSPRTLRNTIYF TGTGCCTGGAGTCCTCGGACACTCAGAAACACCATATATTTT
15 TRBJ2-7 TRBD1 few TRBV5-6 CASSSGTGDPYEQYF TGTGCCAGCAGCTCCGGGACAGGGGATCCCTACGAGCAGTACTTC
17 TRBJ1-3 . . TRBV4-3 CASSQDLRPSHGNTIYF TGCGCCAGCAGCCAAGATCTCCGGCCCTCGCATGGAAACACCATATATTTT
16 TRBJ2-7 . . TRBV10-3 CAISEWSFIPSYEQYF TGTGCCATCAGTGAGTGGTCTTTTATTCCTTCCTACGAGCAGTACTTC
15 TRBJ2-2 . . TRBV30 CAWKVWSDNTGELFF TGTGCCTGGAAGGTTTGGTCGGATAACACCGGGGAGCTGTTTTTT
16 TRBJ1-1 TRBD1 few TRBV5-6 CASSRGTGGALSEAFF TGTGCCAGCAGCCGCGGGACAGGGGGCGCGTTATCTGAAGCTTTCTTT
15 TRBJ2-7 TRBD2 . TRBV30 CAWTRGLAGGREQYF TGTGCCTGGACCCGGGGGCTAGCGGGAGGCAGGGAGCAGTACTTC
14 TRBJ1-2 . . TRBV6-5 CASKEPGPNYGYTF TGTGCCAGCAAAGAACCGGGACCAAACTACGGCTACACCTTC
15 TRBJ2-7 TRBD2 . TRBV6-5 CASNPSGRAVYEQYF TGTGCCAGCAACCCTAGCGGGAGGGCCGTCTACGAGCAGTACTTC
14 TRBJ2-5 . . TRBV27 CASSFLDDQETQYF TGTGCCAGCAGCTTCCTGGACGATCAAGAGACCCAGTACTTC
16 TRBJ2-7 . . TRBV4-1 CASSQDLGGVAYEQYF TGCGCCAGCAGCCAAGATCTTGGGGGAGTAGCCTACGAGCAGTACTTC